A selection of T cell receptor beta chains follows, all from one sample in a study of T cell repertoires in cytomegalovirus infection. TCRdb itself ran the reads through MiXCR, one entry per CDR3 protein. This sample has under 250,000 distinct CDR3 sequences, with about 7% found just once. Sequences were obtained from PBMCs. The source is a human donor in good health (CMV status not recorded). Some clones in this sample may be carry-over from other donors' samples. Each CDR3 is given with its conserved first and last residue. A D gene is named only where the DNA matches it firmly. Not all rows give a size; the values are once, few, many and, for expanded clones, a class.

d_gene: -; v_gene: TRBV20-1; j_gene: TRBJ2-2; abundance: many; CDR3aa: CSADLRNEEAGELFF; CDR3nt: TGCAGTGCAGATCTCCGCAATGAAGAGGCCGGGGAGCTGTTTTTT
d_gene: TRBD2; v_gene: TRBV12-3/TRBV12-4; j_gene: TRBJ2-3; abundance: -; CDR3aa: CASSLGTSGGAGADTQYF; CDR3nt: TGTGCCAGCAGTTTAGGGACTAGCGGGGGGGCAGGGGCAGATACGCAGTATTTT
d_gene: -; v_gene: TRBV28; j_gene: TRBJ2-7; abundance: -; CDR3aa: CASSFGQYSYEQYF; CDR3nt: TGTGCCAGCAGTTTCGGGCAGTATTCCTACGAGCAGTACTTC
d_gene: TRBD1; v_gene: TRBV28; j_gene: TRBJ2-5; abundance: many; CDR3aa: CASSPVRQGGETQYF; CDR3nt: TGTGCCAGCAGCCCCGTCAGACAGGGGGGTGAGACCCAGTACTTC
d_gene: -; v_gene: TRBV28; j_gene: TRBJ2-7; abundance: many; CDR3aa: CASSLGGGLVIEQYF; CDR3nt: TGTGCCAGCAGTTTAGGCGGCGGGTTGGTGATCGAGCAGTACTTC
d_gene: TRBD2; v_gene: TRBV15; j_gene: TRBJ2-3; abundance: many; CDR3aa: CATSRDASLRGGPRTTDTQYF; CDR3nt: TGTGCCACCAGCAGAGATGCTTCCCTCCGGGGGGGCCCGAGAACCACAGATACGCAGTATTTT
d_gene: -; v_gene: TRBV6-2/TRBV6-3; j_gene: TRBJ2-7; abundance: many; CDR3aa: CASGISLGESSYEQYF; CDR3nt: TGTGCCAGCGGAATATCGTTGGGGGAAAGCTCCTACGAGCAGTACTTC
d_gene: TRBD1; v_gene: TRBV7-6; j_gene: TRBJ2-7; abundance: many; CDR3aa: CASSPGQMFREQYF; CDR3nt: TGTGCCAGCAGTCCGGGACAGATGTTTCGCGAGCAGTACTTC
d_gene: TRBD1; v_gene: TRBV7-9; j_gene: TRBJ1-2; abundance: few; CDR3aa: CASSSYLLRQGAKGYTF; CDR3nt: TGTGCCAGCAGCTCATACCTCCTTCGACAGGGGGCGAAGGGCTACACCTTC
d_gene: -; v_gene: TRBV7-9; j_gene: TRBJ2-1; abundance: many; CDR3aa: CASSLGTVNYNEQFF; CDR3nt: TGTGCCAGCAGCTTAGGGACAGTGAATTACAATGAGCAGTTCTTC
d_gene: -; v_gene: TRBV10-3; j_gene: TRBJ2-5; abundance: many; CDR3aa: CAISESVGETQYF; CDR3nt: TGTGCCATCAGTGAGTCGGTGGGGGAGACCCAGTACTTC
d_gene: -; v_gene: TRBV10-3; j_gene: TRBJ2-7; abundance: many; CDR3aa: CAISDPLGHLYEQYF; CDR3nt: TGTGCCATCAGTGACCCCCTTGGACACCTCTACGAGCAGTACTTC
d_gene: TRBD1; v_gene: TRBV10-3; j_gene: TRBJ1-1; abundance: many; CDR3aa: CAIRDYGQGRNTEAFF; CDR3nt: TGTGCCATCAGGGACTACGGACAGGGACGGAACACTGAAGCTTTCTTT
d_gene: TRBD2; v_gene: TRBV7-2; j_gene: TRBJ2-3; abundance: many; CDR3aa: CASSAKRGAPDTQYF; CDR3nt: TGTGCCAGCAGCGCAAAGCGGGGGGCCCCAGATACGCAGTATTTT
d_gene: TRBD1; v_gene: TRBV20-1; j_gene: TRBJ1-6; abundance: many; CDR3aa: CSVIPGQGDRALHF; CDR3nt: TGCAGTGTTATACCGGGACAGGGGGATAGGGCCCTCCACTTT
d_gene: -; v_gene: TRBV20-1; j_gene: TRBJ1-1; abundance: few; CDR3aa: CSARGTSNLGATEAFF; CDR3nt: TGCAGTGCTAGAGGGACAAGTAATTTGGGGGCGACTGAAGCTTTCTTT
d_gene: -; v_gene: TRBV6-2/TRBV6-3; j_gene: TRBJ1-1; abundance: many; CDR3aa: CASRTTAWGTEAFF; CDR3nt: TGTGCCAGCAGGACGACAGCTTGGGGCACTGAAGCTTTCTTT
d_gene: -; v_gene: TRBV6-1; j_gene: TRBJ1-1; abundance: many; CDR3aa: CASINPYTEAFF; CDR3nt: TGTGCCAGCATTAATCCGTACACTGAAGCTTTCTTT
d_gene: -; v_gene: TRBV6-2/TRBV6-3; j_gene: TRBJ1-1; abundance: -; CDR3aa: CASRPRTVTEAFF; CDR3nt: TGTGCCAGCAGGCCGCGGACAGTAACTGAAGCTTTCTTT
d_gene: -; v_gene: TRBV6-2/TRBV6-3; j_gene: TRBJ2-7; abundance: many; CDR3aa: CASSGRGGGEQYF; CDR3nt: TGTGCCAGCAGTGGCAGGGGAGGTGGCGAGCAGTACTTC
d_gene: -; v_gene: TRBV7-2; j_gene: TRBJ1-4; abundance: many; CDR3aa: CASSATTYREKLFF; CDR3nt: TGTGCCAGCAGCGCGACTACTTATCGGGAAAAACTGTTTTTT
d_gene: TRBD2; v_gene: TRBV10-3; j_gene: TRBJ2-5; abundance: many; CDR3aa: CAISALAGGQETQYF; CDR3nt: TGTGCCATCAGTGCACTAGCGGGGGGGCAGGAGACCCAGTACTTC
d_gene: TRBD2; v_gene: TRBV20-1; j_gene: TRBJ2-1; abundance: many; CDR3aa: CSAYGAGGDSYNEQFF; CDR3nt: TGCAGTGCCTATGGGGCGGGGGGGGACTCCTACAATGAGCAGTTCTTC
d_gene: TRBD2; v_gene: TRBV30; j_gene: TRBJ2-4; abundance: few; CDR3aa: CAWSVGTIGYNIQYF; CDR3nt: TGTGCCTGGAGTGTTGGGACTATCGGGTATAACATTCAGTACTTC
d_gene: TRBD1; v_gene: TRBV29-1; j_gene: TRBJ2-5; abundance: -; CDR3aa: CSVDSGGERETQYF; CDR3nt: TGCAGCGTTGACTCAGGGGGCGAGAGGGAGACCCAGTACTTC
d_gene: TRBD1; v_gene: TRBV29-1; j_gene: TRBJ2-7; abundance: many; CDR3aa: CSVGGGQGHVEEQYF; CDR3nt: TGCAGCGTGGGAGGGGGACAGGGACATGTTGAAGAGCAGTACTTC
d_gene: -; v_gene: TRBV7-2; j_gene: TRBJ2-5; abundance: many; CDR3aa: CASSLASREDGVYF; CDR3nt: TGTGCCAGCAGCTTAGCCTCCAGGGAAGATGGGGTGTACTTC
d_gene: -; v_gene: TRBV7-2; j_gene: TRBJ1-1; abundance: many; CDR3aa: CASRTDRLNTEAFF; CDR3nt: TGTGCCAGCAGGACGGACAGATTGAACACTGAAGCTTTCTTT
d_gene: TRBD1; v_gene: TRBV7-2; j_gene: TRBJ2-7; abundance: many; CDR3aa: CASSFRDRWDEQYF; CDR3nt: TGTGCCAGCAGCTTCCGGGACAGGTGGGACGAGCAGTACTTC
d_gene: TRBD2; v_gene: TRBV20-1; j_gene: TRBJ2-3; abundance: many; CDR3aa: CSALLTSGGVDTQYF; CDR3nt: TGCAGTGCTTTGCTGACTAGCGGTGGCGTGGATACGCAGTATTTT
d_gene: -; v_gene: TRBV20-1; j_gene: TRBJ2-7; abundance: few; CDR3aa: CSAEWEHEQYF; CDR3nt: TGCAGTGCTGAATGGGAGCACGAGCAGTACTTC
d_gene: -; v_gene: TRBV5-6; j_gene: TRBJ1-1; abundance: -; CDR3aa: CASSLGRGQNTEAFF; CDR3nt: TGTGCCAGCAGCTTGGGACGGGGACAGAACACTGAAGCTTTCTTT
d_gene: TRBD1; v_gene: TRBV11-3; j_gene: TRBJ2-1; abundance: many; CDR3aa: CASSRTGIYNEQFF; CDR3nt: TGTGCCAGCAGCAGGACAGGGATCTACAATGAGCAGTTCTTC
d_gene: -; v_gene: TRBV7-2; j_gene: TRBJ2-7; abundance: many; CDR3aa: CASSLGAGTGRYEQYF; CDR3nt: TGTGCCAGCAGCTTAGGTGCGGGGACCGGACGCTACGAGCAGTACTTC
d_gene: -; v_gene: TRBV5-1; j_gene: TRBJ2-5; abundance: -; CDR3aa: CASSPTTVQETQYF; CDR3nt: TGCGCCAGCAGCCCTACGACCGTACAAGAGACCCAGTACTTC
d_gene: -; v_gene: TRBV29-1; j_gene: TRBJ1-5; abundance: -; CDR3aa: CSVEGDSNQPQHF; CDR3nt: TGCAGCGTTGAGGGAGATAGCAATCAGCCCCAGCATTTT
d_gene: -; v_gene: TRBV6-2/TRBV6-3; j_gene: TRBJ2-1; abundance: many; CDR3aa: CASSPRNEQFF; CDR3nt: TGTGCCAGCAGCCCCCGGAATGAGCAGTTCTTC